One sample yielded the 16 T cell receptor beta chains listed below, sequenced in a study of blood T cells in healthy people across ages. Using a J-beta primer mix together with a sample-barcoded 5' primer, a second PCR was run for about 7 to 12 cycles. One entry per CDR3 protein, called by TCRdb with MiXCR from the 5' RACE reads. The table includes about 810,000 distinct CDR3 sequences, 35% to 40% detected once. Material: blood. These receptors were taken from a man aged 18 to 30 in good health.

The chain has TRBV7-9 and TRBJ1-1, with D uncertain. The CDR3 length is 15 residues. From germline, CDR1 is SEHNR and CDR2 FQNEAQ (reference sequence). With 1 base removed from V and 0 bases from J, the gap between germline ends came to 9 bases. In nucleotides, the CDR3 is TGTGCCAGCAGCTTAGATCAGAGCATGAACACTGAAGCTTTCTTT. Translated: CASSLDQSMNTEAFF.

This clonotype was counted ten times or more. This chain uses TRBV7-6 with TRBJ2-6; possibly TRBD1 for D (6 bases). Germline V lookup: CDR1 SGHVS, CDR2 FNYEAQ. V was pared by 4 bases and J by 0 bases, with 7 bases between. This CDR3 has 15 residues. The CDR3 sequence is CASSYRASGANVLTF. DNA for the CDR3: TGTGCCAGCAGCTACAGGGCCTCTGGGGCCAACGTCCTGACTTTC.

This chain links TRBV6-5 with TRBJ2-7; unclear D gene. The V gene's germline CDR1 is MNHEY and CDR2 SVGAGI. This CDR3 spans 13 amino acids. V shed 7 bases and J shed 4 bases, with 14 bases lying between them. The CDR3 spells CASTDSSVYEQYF. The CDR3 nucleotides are TGTGCCAGCACTGACTCTTCAGTATACGAGCAGTACTTC.

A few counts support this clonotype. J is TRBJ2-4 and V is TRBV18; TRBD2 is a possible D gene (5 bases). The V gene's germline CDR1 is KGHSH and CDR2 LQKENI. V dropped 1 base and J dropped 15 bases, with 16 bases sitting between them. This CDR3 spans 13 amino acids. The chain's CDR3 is CASSPRDNLEGYF. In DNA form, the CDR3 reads TGTGCCAGCTCACCACGTGACAACTTAGAGGGGTACTTC.

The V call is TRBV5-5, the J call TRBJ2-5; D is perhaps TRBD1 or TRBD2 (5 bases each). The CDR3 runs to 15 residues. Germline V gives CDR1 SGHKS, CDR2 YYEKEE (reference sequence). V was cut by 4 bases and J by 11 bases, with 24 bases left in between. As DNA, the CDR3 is TGTGCCAGCAGCCCGGACGGGGCCCCTTTGGAAGAGCAGTACTTC. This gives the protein CASSPDGAPLEEQYF.

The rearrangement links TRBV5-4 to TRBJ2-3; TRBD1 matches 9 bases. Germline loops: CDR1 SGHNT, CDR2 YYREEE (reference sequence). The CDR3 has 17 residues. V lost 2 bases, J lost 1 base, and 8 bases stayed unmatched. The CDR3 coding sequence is TGTGCCAGCAGCTTACGAGGACAGGGGAAGGGCACAGATACGCAGTATTTT. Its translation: CASSLRGQGKGTDTQYF.

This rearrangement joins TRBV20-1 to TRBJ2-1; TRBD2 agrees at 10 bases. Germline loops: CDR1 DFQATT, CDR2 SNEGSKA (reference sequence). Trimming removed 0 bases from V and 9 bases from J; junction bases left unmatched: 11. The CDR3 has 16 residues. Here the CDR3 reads CSARDLGASGSCEQFF. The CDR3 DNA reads TGCAGTGCTAGAGATTTGGGCGCTAGCGGGAGCTGTGAGCAGTTCTTC.

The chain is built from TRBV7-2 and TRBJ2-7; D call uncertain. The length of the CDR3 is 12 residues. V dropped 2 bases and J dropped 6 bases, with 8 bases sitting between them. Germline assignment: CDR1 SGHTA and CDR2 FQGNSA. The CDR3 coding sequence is TGTGCCAGCAGCTTACCCCTCTCCGAGCAGTACTTC. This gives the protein CASSLPLSEQYF. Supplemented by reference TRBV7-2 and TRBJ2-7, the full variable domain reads GAGVSQSPSNKVTEKGKDVELRCDPISGHTALYWYRQSLGQGLEFLIYFQGNSAPDKSGLPSDRFSAERTGGSVSTLTIQRTQQEDSAVYLCASSLPLSEQYFGPGTRLTVT.

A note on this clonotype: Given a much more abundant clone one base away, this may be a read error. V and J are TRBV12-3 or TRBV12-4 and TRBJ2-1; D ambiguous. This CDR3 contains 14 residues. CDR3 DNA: TGTACCAGCAGTTTTGAGAGCTCCTACAATGAGCAGTTCTTC. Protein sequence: CTSSFESSYNEQFF.

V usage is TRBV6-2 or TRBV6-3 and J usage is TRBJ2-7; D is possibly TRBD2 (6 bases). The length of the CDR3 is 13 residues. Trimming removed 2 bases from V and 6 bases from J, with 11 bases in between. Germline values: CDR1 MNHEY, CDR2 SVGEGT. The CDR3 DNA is TGTGCCAGCAGTTACCAAACTAGCACCGAGCAGTACTTC. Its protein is CASSYQTSTEQYF.

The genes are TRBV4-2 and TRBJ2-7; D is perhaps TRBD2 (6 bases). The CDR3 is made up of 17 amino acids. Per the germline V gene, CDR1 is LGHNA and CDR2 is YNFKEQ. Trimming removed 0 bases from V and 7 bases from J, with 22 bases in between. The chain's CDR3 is CASSQDWLYGTSNEQYF. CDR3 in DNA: TGTGCCAGCAGCCAAGATTGGCTGTATGGGACTTCCAATGAGCAGTACTTC.

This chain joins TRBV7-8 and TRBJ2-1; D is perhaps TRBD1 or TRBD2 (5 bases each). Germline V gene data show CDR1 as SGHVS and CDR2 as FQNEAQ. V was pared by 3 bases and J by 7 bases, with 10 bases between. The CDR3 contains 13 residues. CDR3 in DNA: TGTGCCAGCAGCTTCGGGACGGTGAATGAGCAGTTCTTC. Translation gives CASSFGTVNEQFF. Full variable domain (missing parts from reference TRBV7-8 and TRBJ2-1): GAGVSQSPRYKVAKRGQDVALRCDPISGHVSLFWYQQALGQGPEFLTYFQNEAQLDKSGLPSDRFFAERPEGSVSTLKIQRTQQEDSAVYLCASSFGTVNEQFFGPGTRLTVL.

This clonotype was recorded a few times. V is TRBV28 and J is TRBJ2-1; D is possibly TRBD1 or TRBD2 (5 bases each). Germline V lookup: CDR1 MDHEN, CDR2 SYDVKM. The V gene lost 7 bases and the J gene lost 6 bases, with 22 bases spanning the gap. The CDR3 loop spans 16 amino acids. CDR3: CASNHERWGSGNEQFF. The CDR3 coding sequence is TGTGCCAGCAACCATGAACGTTGGGGGTCGGGCAATGAGCAGTTCTTC.

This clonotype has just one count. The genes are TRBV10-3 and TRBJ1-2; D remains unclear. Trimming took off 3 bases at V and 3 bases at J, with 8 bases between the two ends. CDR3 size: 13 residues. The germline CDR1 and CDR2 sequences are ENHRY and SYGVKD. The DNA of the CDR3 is TGTGCCATCAGTGACACCGGGGACTATGGCTACACCTTC. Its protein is CAISDTGDYGYTF.

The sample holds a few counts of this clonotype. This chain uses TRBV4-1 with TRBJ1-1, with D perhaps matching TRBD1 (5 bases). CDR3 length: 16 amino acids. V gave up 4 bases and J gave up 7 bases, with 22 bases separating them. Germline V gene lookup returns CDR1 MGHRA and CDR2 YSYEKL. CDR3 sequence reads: CASSPGRRTPSLEAFF. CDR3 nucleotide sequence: TGCGCCAGCAGCCCAGGGCGGAGGACACCTAGTCTTGAAGCTTTCTTT.

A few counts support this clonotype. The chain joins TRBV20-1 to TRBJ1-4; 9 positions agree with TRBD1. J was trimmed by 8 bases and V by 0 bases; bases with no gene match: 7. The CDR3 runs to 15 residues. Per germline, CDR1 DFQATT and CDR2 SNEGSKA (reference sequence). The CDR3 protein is CSARDWTGVGEKLFF. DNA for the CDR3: TGCAGTGCTAGAGATTGGACAGGGGTTGGGGAAAAACTGTTTTTT.